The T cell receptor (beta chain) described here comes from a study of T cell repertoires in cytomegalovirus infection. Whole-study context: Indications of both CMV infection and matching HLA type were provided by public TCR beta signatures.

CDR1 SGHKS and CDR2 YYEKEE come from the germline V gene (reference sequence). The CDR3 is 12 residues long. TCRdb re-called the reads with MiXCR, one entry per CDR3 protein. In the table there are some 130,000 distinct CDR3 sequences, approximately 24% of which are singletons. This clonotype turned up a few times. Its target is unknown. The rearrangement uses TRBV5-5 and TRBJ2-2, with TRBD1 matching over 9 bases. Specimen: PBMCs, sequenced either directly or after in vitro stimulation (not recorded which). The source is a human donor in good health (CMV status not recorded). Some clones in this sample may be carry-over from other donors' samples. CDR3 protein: CAGTGLTGELFF. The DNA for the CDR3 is TGTGCGGGGACAGGGTTGACCGGGGAGCTGTTTTTT.